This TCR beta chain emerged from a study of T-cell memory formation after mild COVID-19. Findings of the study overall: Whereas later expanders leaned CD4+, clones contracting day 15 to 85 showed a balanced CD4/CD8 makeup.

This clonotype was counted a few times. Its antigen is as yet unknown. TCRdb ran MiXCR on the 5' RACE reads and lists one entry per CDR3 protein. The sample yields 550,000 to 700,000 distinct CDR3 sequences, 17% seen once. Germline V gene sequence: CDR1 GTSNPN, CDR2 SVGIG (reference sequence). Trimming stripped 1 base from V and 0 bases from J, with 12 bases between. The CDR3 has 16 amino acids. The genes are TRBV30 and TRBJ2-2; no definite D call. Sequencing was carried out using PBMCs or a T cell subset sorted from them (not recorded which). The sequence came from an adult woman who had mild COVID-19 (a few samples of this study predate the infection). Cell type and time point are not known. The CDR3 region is CAWSAALLSNTGELFF. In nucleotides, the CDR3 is TGTGCCTGGAGTGCCGCTTTGCTATCGAACACCGGGGAGCTGTTTTTT.